Listed here are 10 T cell receptor beta chains from one sample, sequenced in a study of early T cells in non-severe SARS-CoV-2 infection. MiXCR, run by TCRdb on the 5' RACE reads, gives a single entry per CDR3 protein. The data hold around 77,000 distinct CDR3 sequences, with around 15% observed a single time. This sample comprised whole blood, obtained at baseline. The receptor set was obtained from an adult who was a healthcare worker with PCR-confirmed SARS-CoV-2 infection or an uninfected control (not recorded which).

The V call is TRBV5-1, the J call TRBJ2-5; D is possibly TRBD2 (5 bases). Trimming stripped 3 bases from V and 5 bases from J, with 17 bases between. This CDR3 is 15 amino acids long. Germline CDR1 reads SGHRS; CDR2 reads YFSETQ. CDR3 protein: CASSWVEGRGETQYF. CDR3 DNA sequence: TGCGCCAGCAGCTGGGTCGAGGGCCGAGGGGAGACCCAGTACTTC.

There are many counts of this clonotype. V and J are TRBV2 and TRBJ2-7; 16 nucleotides align to TRBD2. V was clipped by 4 bases and J by 5 bases; unmatched bases: 8. Germline CDR1 is SNHLY and CDR2 is FYNNEI. CDR3 length: 17 amino acids. CDR3 sequence: CASSAGTSGRARNEQYF. CDR3 nucleotide sequence: TGTGCCAGCAGTGCCGGGACTAGCGGGAGGGCCAGGAACGAGCAGTACTTC.

This clonotype was found a few times. The V call is TRBV7-6, the J call TRBJ1-1, with TRBD1 as a possible D gene (5 bases). V was clipped by 6 bases and J by 1 base, with 12 bases between them. CDR3 length: 14 amino acids. Germline loops: CDR1 SGHVS, CDR2 FNYEAQ. The CDR3 region has the DNA TGTGCCAGCAGTTCGACAGAGCCGAACACTGAAGCTTTCTTT. Translating it yields CASSSTEPNTEAFF. Combining the CDR3 with reference TRBV7-6 and TRBJ1-1 gives the whole variable domain GAGVSQSPRYKVTKRGQDVALRCDPISGHVSLYWYRQALGQGPEFLTYFNYEAQQDKSGLPNDRFSAERPEGSISTLTIQRTEQRDSAMYRCASSSTEPNTEAFFGQGTRLTVV.

The CDR3 spells CSADPPRARETQYF. DNA of the CDR3: TGCAGTGCGGACCCCCCCCGAGCGAGGGAGACCCAGTACTTC. This chain joins TRBV20-1 and TRBJ2-5; no reliable D call. CDR3 length equals 14 residues. The V and J ends lost 6 bases and 5 bases respectively, with 19 bases between them. Germline lookup yields CDR1 DFQATT and CDR2 SNEGSKA (reference sequence).

Concerning this clonotype itself: Sequence at one end of the junction differs from germline and may be a read error. This chain connects TRBV20-1 to TRBJ1-1, with 9 bases that match TRBD1. Germline V gene sequence: CDR1 DFQATT, CDR2 SNEGSKA (reference sequence). CDR3 size: 13 residues. CDR3 protein: CSTSRDRATEAFF. The CDR3 DNA reads TGCAGTACTAGCCGGGACAGGGCCACTGAAGCTTTCTTT.

V gene TRBV6-6 combines with J gene TRBJ1-3, with D possibly TRBD1 on 5 matching bases. The CDR3 sequence is 16 residues long. The germline V gene has CDR1 MNHNY and CDR2 SVGAGI (reference sequence). Trimming cost V 4 bases and J 0 bases, with 13 bases left between them. The CDR3 sequence: CASSSPGGSSGNTIYF. CDR3 nucleotide sequence: TGTGCCAGCAGTTCCCCCGGGGGTAGCTCTGGAAACACCATATATTTT.

The table lists this clonotype with a few counts. The chain carries TRBV7-8 and TRBJ2-3, with 10 bases aligning to TRBD2. This CDR3 has 17 residues. The germline V gene has CDR1 SGHVS and CDR2 FQNEAQ. The J segment lost 1 base and the V segment lost 4 bases, leaving 8 bases of the junction unmatched. Here the CDR3 reads CASSSYSGTSGTDTQYF. DNA for the CDR3: TGTGCCAGCAGCTCTTACAGTGGGACTAGCGGCACAGATACGCAGTATTTT.

This clonotype occurred a few times. The V call is TRBV27, the J call TRBJ2-7; 10 nucleotides match TRBD1. After removal of 5 bases from V and 6 bases from J, the junction contained 10 bases not matched to a gene. The length of the CDR3 is 15 residues. Germline V gives CDR1 MNHEY, CDR2 SMNVEV (reference sequence). CDR3 sequence reads: CASSKLGTGVIEQYF. As DNA, the CDR3 is TGTGCCAGCAGTAAACTCGGGACAGGGGTTATCGAGCAGTACTTC.

The chain recombines TRBV7-6 with TRBJ2-1; 7 bases match TRBD1. The trim removed 1 base at V and 1 base at J, leaving 7 bases unmatched. Per the germline V gene, CDR1 is SGHVS and CDR2 is FNYEAQ. This CDR3 comprises 17 residues. The CDR3 is CASSLVRATGSYNEQFF. CDR3 nucleotide sequence: TGTGCCAGCAGCTTAGTCAGGGCGACAGGGTCCTACAATGAGCAGTTCTTC.

This clonotype was seen more than once but under ten times. The chain joins TRBV3-1 to TRBJ2-3; 13 positions match TRBD2. The germline CDR1 and CDR2 sequences are LGHDT and YNNKEL (reference sequence). The CDR3 totals 16 residues. Unmatched junction bases numbered 5, after V lost 5 bases and J lost 3 bases. DNA for the CDR3: TGTGCCAGCAGCTTCGGACTAGCGGGAGTAACAGATACGCAGTATTTT. Protein sequence: CASSFGLAGVTDTQYF.